One and the same sample provided the 16 T cell receptor beta chains below, sequenced in a study of T cell changes during pregnancy in multiple sclerosis. Clones were sequenced by immunoSEQ multiplex PCR, and TCRdb holds only the in-frame ones, with some missing. Of tens of thousands of clones listed, roughly 91% are singletons. This specimen consisted of CD4+ T cells from peripheral blood mononuclear cells, obtained after pregnancy. These receptors originate from a female donor with multiple sclerosis, enrolled in a pregnancy study.

The V gene is TRBV18, the J gene TRBJ2-1, with D possibly TRBD2 on 6 matching bases. Germline V gives CDR1 KGHSH, CDR2 LQKENI. The length of the CDR3 is 14 residues. Trimming stripped 2 bases from V and 9 bases from J, with 14 bases between. The CDR3 loop reads CASSPLEGTSEQFF. CDR3 DNA sequence: TGTGCCAGCTCACCATTGGAGGGAACGAGTGAGCAGTTCTTC.

The chain recombines TRBV29-1 with TRBJ1-2; 8 bases align to TRBD1. This CDR3 region has 14 residues. V lost 6 bases and J lost 6; bases outside the gene matches: 12. In germline, CDR1 is SQVTM, CDR2 ANQGSEA. In nucleotides, the CDR3 is TGCAGCGTGACGGGACCGGGACAGGCGGATGGCTACACCTTC. It codes for CSVTGPGQADGYTF. The complete variable domain, with remaining parts taken from reference TRBV29-1 and TRBJ1-2, reads SAVISQKPSRDICQRGTSLTIQCQVDSQVTMMFWYRQQPGQSLTLIATANQGSEATYESGFVIDKFPISRPNLTFSTLTVSNMSPEDSSIYLCSVTGPGQADGYTFGSGTRLTVV.

The chain recombines TRBV19 with TRBJ2-7; D is unclear. V lost 0 bases to trimming and J lost 3 bases, with 12 bases between them. CDR3 length: 15 residues. Germline V gene lookup returns CDR1 LNHDA and CDR2 SQIVND (reference sequence). CDR3 sequence: CASSIDGANFYEQYF. The CDR3 coding sequence is TGTGCCAGTAGTATAGATGGAGCCAATTTCTACGAGCAGTACTTC. Based on the CDR3 plus reference TRBV19 and TRBJ2-7, the full variable domain is DGGITQSPKYLFRKEGQNVTLSCEQNLNHDAMYWYRQDPGQGLRLIYYSQIVNDFQKGDIAEGYSVSREKKESFPLTVTSAQKNPTAFYLCASSIDGANFYEQYFGPGTRLTVT.

V gene TRBV30 combines with J gene TRBJ1-2, with a tentative D call TRBD1 (5 bases). V was cut by 4 bases and J by 8 bases, with 20 bases left in between. Germline V CDR1 and CDR2: GTSNPN, SVGIG (reference sequence). CDR3 length: 14 residues. CDR3 coding DNA: TGTGCCTGGATAAGACAGACCGGCTCCGACGGCTACACCTTC. It translates to CAWIRQTGSDGYTF.

The chain combines TRBV29-1 with TRBJ1-3; 7 bases line up with TRBD1. The J segment lost 2 bases and the V segment lost 2 bases, leaving 0 bases of the junction unmatched. CDR3 length: 13 residues. From germline, CDR1 is SQVTM and CDR2 ANQGSEA. This CDR3 reads CSVEQGAGNTIYF. The CDR3 coding sequence is TGCAGCGTTGAACAGGGGGCTGGAAACACCATATATTTT.

The CDR3 sequence is CASSQDLGSGANVLTF. The CDR3 coding sequence is TGCGCCAGCAGCCAAGATCTCGGGTCTGGGGCCAACGTCCTGACTTTC. The rearrangement joins TRBV4-3 to TRBJ2-6; no reliable D call. V was clipped by 0 bases and J by 1 base, with 7 bases between them. The CDR3 sequence is 16 residues long. Germline assignment: CDR1 LGHNA and CDR2 YSLEER.

The chain carries TRBV11-1 and TRBJ2-1; TRBD2 agrees at 13 bases. The CDR3 loop spans 16 amino acids. Germline-derived CDR1 and CDR2 are SGHAT and FQDESV (reference sequence). Trimming cost V 4 bases and J 4 bases; bases outside gene matches: 4. The CDR3 DNA reads TGTGCCAGCAGCTCGCCGACTAGCGGGGGGTACAATGAGCAGTTCTTC. Translated, it gives CASSSPTSGGYNEQFF.

V gene TRBV19 combines with J gene TRBJ1-5, with D possibly matching TRBD1 (5 bases). The CDR3 contains 13 residues. The germline V gene has CDR1 LNHDA and CDR2 SQIVND (reference sequence). Trimming stripped 5 bases from V and 5 bases from J, with 10 bases between. The CDR3 nucleotides are TGTGCCAGTAGTCGGAGGGGCTATCAGCCCCAGCATTTT. This sequence encodes CASSRRGYQPQHF. The whole variable domain, filled in from reference TRBV19 and TRBJ1-5, reads DGGITQSPKYLFRKEGQNVTLSCEQNLNHDAMYWYRQDPGQGLRLIYYSQIVNDFQKGDIAEGYSVSREKKESFPLTVTSAQKNPTAFYLCASSRRGYQPQHFGDGTRLSIL.

The V call is TRBV6-6, the J call TRBJ2-1, with TRBD1 identical over 9 bases. The germline gives CDR1 MNHNY, CDR2 SVGAGI (reference sequence). Unmatched junction bases numbered 8, after V lost 5 bases and J lost 6 bases. The CDR3 spans 15 residues. As DNA, the CDR3 is TGTGCCAGCAGTGATGGACAGGGGTTTTTCAATGAGCAGTTCTTC. Translated, it gives CASSDGQGFFNEQFF.

V gene TRBV11-3 combines with J gene TRBJ2-5, with D maybe TRBD1 (6 bases). The germline gives CDR1 SGHNT, CDR2 YENEEA. Trimming stripped 4 bases from V and 0 bases from J, with 12 bases between. The CDR3 covers 15 residues. The CDR3 sequence: CASSSRPGDQETQYF. CDR3 DNA: TGTGCCAGCAGCTCTCGCCCAGGGGACCAAGAGACCCAGTACTTC.

The genes are TRBV18 and TRBJ1-3, with unresolved D. V lost 5 bases and J 0 bases, leaving 8 bases between the germline ends. In germline, CDR1 is KGHSH, CDR2 LQKENI. The CDR3 sequence is 14 residues long. The CDR3 sequence: CASSEGSSGNTIYF. CDR3 DNA: TGTGCCAGCTCAGAGGGAAGCTCTGGAAACACCATATATTTT.

This chain links TRBV18 with TRBJ2-3; D gene ambiguous. The CDR3 spans 16 residues. The V end lost 0 bases, the J end lost 4 bases, and 14 bases lay between the germline ends. Germline lookup yields CDR1 KGHSH and CDR2 LQKENI. The DNA for the CDR3 is TGTGCCAGCTCACCACCGAGTAATCTGGGCGCAGATACGCAGTATTTT. It codes for CASSPPSNLGADTQYF.

CDR3 DNA: TGTGCCAGCGGTGCCGGTGAGCAGTTCTTC. It translates to CASGAGEQFF. This rearrangement joins TRBV2 to TRBJ2-1; D remains unclear. Germline CDR1 and CDR2: SNHLY and FYNNEI. V dropped 8 bases and J dropped 9 bases, with 8 bases sitting between them. The CDR3 is 10 residues long. The full variable domain, in which reference TRBV2 and TRBJ2-1 provide the parts outside the CDR3, is EPEVTQTPSHQVTQMGQEVILRCVPISNHLYFYWYRQILGQKVEFLVSFYNNEISEKSEIFDDQFSVERPDGSNFTLKIRSTKLEDSAMYFCASGAGEQFFGPGTRLTVL.

The chain uses TRBV30 and TRBJ1-1, with TRBD1 matching 7 bases. The V segment lost 1 base and the J segment 11 bases; nucleotides outside the gene matches: 10. The CDR3 contains 13 residues. Germline CDR1 GTSNPN, CDR2 SVGIG (reference sequence). This CDR3 reads CAWSAPTGSRAFF. CDR3 coding DNA: TGTGCCTGGAGTGCCCCGACAGGGAGTAGGGCTTTCTTT.

This chain uses TRBV5-6 with TRBJ2-3; D remains unclear. The V end lost 1 base, the J end lost 5 bases, and 5 bases lay between the germline ends. Germline CDR1 is SGHDT and CDR2 is YYEEEE. There are 12 residues in the CDR3. CDR3 sequence reads: CASSLPVDTQYF. CDR3 in DNA: TGTGCCAGCAGCTTGCCGGTAGATACGCAGTATTTT.

This clone was found a few times. This chain connects TRBV9 to TRBJ1-1; no clear D. This CDR3 contains 15 residues. CDR1 and CDR2 from the germline V gene are SGDLS and YYNGEE. Trimming shortened V by 0 bases and J by 1 base, and 10 bases separated the two germline ends. The CDR3 is CASSVAGRGNTEAFF. The CDR3 nucleotides are TGTGCCAGCAGCGTAGCTGGAAGAGGGAACACTGAAGCTTTCTTT. The whole variable domain, remainder taken from reference TRBV9 and TRBJ1-1, is DSGVTQTPKHLITATGQRVTLRCSPRSGDLSVYWYQQSLDQGLQFLIQYYNGEERAKGNILERFSAQQFPDLHSELNLSSLELGDSALYFCASSVAGRGNTEAFFGQGTRLTVV.